This T cell receptor beta chain was recorded in a study of T cells in Graves' hyperthyroidism and ophthalmopathy. Amplified TCR beta CDR3 regions derived from RNA transcripts. During a first-round RT-PCR of the TCR CDR3, the HTBI primer set was used. TCRdb reprocessed the multiplex PCR reads via MiXCR and lists one record per CDR3 protein. The data show a few hundred thousand distinct CDR3 sequences, just over 45% seen once. The sequence was collected from a woman under 30 with Graves' hyperthyroidism. The sequenced sample consisted of peripheral blood or thyroid tissue (not recorded which).

As DNA, the CDR3 is TGTGCCAGCAGCTTCCCAGCGGGAGTTAGAGATGAGCAGTTCTTC. It codes for CASSFPAGVRDEQFF. V and J are TRBV7-6 and TRBJ2-1, with 8 bases aligning to TRBD2. CDR3 length: 15 amino acids. Germline CDR1 reads SGHVS; CDR2 reads FNYEAQ. V lost 3 bases, J lost 8 bases, and 9 bases stayed unmatched.